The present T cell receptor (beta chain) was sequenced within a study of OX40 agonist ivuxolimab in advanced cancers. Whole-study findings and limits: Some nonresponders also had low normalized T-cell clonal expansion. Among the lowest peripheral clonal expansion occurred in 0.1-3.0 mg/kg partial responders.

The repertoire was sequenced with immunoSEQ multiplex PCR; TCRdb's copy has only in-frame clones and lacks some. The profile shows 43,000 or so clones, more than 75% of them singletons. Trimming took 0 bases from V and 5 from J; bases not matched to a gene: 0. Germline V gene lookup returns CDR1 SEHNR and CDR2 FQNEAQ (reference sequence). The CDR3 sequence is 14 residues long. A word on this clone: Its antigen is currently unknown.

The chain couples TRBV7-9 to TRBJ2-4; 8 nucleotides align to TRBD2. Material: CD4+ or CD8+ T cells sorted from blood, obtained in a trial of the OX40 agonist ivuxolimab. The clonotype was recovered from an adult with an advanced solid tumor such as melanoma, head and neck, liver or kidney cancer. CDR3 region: CASSLAGGENIQYF. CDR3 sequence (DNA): TGTGCCAGCAGCTTAGCCGGGGGGGAAAACATTCAGTACTTC.